The rows below give T cell receptor beta chains drawn from one sample of a study of T-cell reconstitution after alpha-beta-depleted transplantation in children. TCRdb re-called the PCR reads through MiXCR, storing one row per CDR3 protein. Of roughly 310,000 distinct CDR3 sequences in the sample, around 25% were seen once. The sample here was PBMCs, mostly from graft donor cells, taken 180 days after TCRalphabeta/CD19-depleted stem cell transplant. Every receptor here comes from a male patient younger than 18 who had a stem cell transplant for acute lymphoblastic leukemia, so the T cells may come from the graft donor. Both conserved end residues are part of each CDR3. A D gene is named only where the DNA matches it firmly. The size of a clone is reported for some rows only, either as once, few or many, or as a class for expanded clones.

d_gene,j_gene,abundance,v_gene,CDR3aa,CDR3nt
-,TRBJ1-5,-,TRBV6-6,CASTLISNQPQHF,TGTGCCAGCACCCTGATTAGCAATCAGCCCCAGCATTTT
TRBD1,TRBJ2-6,-,TRBV5-1,CASSPGQGPSMANVLTF,TGCGCCAGCAGTCCGGGACAGGGCCCGAGTATGGCCAACGTCCTGACTTTC
-,TRBJ1-5,-,TRBV6-4,CASGQWGQPQHF,TGTGCCAGCGGACAGTGGGGTCAGCCCCAGCATTTT
-,TRBJ1-5,-,TRBV4-2,CASSQDRDMNGNQPQHF,TGTGCCAGCAGCCAGGATAGGGATATGAATGGCAATCAGCCCCAGCATTTT
-,TRBJ1-5,few,TRBV5-5,CASSLGAGNLNQPQHF,TGTGCCAGCAGCTTGGGAGCAGGGAACCTCAATCAGCCCCAGCATTTT
-,TRBJ2-1,-,TRBV11-2,CASSFSEGWLREQFF,TGTGCCAGCAGCTTTTCGGAGGGATGGTTGAGGGAGCAGTTCTTC
TRBD2,TRBJ2-3,-,TRBV11-2,CASSLVFGWGGGFADTQYF,TGTGCCAGCAGCTTAGTCTTCGGGTGGGGCGGGGGGTTCGCAGATACGCAGTATTTT
-,TRBJ2-1,-,TRBV24-1,CATSRGPINEPFF,TGTGCCACCAGCCGGGGTCCGATCAATGAGCCGTTCTTC
-,TRBJ2-1,-,TRBV21-1,CASSRGGARSSPGCFF,TGTGCCAGCAGCAGGGGGGGTGCGCGTAGTAGCCCGGGATGCTTCTTC
-,TRBJ2-1,few,TRBV6-5,CASSPHGLEQFF,TGTGCCAGCAGCCCCCATGGCCTAGAGCAGTTCTTC
-,TRBJ2-4,-,TRBV9,CASSVGSKALAKNIQYF,TGTGCCAGCAGCGTAGGAAGCAAGGCACTAGCCAAAAACATTCAGTACTTC
-,TRBJ2-7,few,TRBV7-8,CASSLWADSPYYEQYF,TGTGCCAGCAGCTTATGGGCTGACTCACCTTACTACGAGCAGTACTTC
-,TRBJ1-2,few,TRBV7-2,CASSLERTGNYGYTF,TGTGCCAGCAGCTTAGAAAGAACAGGAAACTATGGCTACACCTTC
-,TRBJ2-7,few,TRBV7-9,CASKEAHLYEQYF,TGTGCCAGCAAGGAGGCTCACCTCTACGAGCAGTACTTC
TRBD1,TRBJ1-2,-,TRBV11-2,CASSLASTGGTYGYTF,TGTGCCAGCAGCTTAGCCTCGACAGGGGGGACCTATGGCTACACCTTC
TRBD2,TRBJ2-3,-,TRBV9,CASSVLYSAGGRGTDTQYF,TGTGCCAGCAGCGTACTTTATTCGGCGGGGGGGCGGGGCACAGATACGCAGTATTTT
TRBD1,TRBJ2-5,few,TRBV28,CASRQTGGWETQYF,TGTGCCAGCAGGCAGACAGGGGGCTGGGAGACCCAGTACTTC
TRBD2,TRBJ2-1,many,TRBV29-1,CSVEWGLAGYNEQFF,TGCAGCGTTGAATGGGGACTAGCGGGTTACAATGAGCAGTTCTTC
-,TRBJ2-7,many,TRBV6-6,CASSSEGSYEQYF,TGTGCCAGCTCTTCGGAAGGCTCCTACGAGCAGTACTTC
TRBD1,TRBJ2-5,few,TRBV5-6,CASSPRFGTGWAETQYF,TGTGCCAGCAGCCCACGGTTTGGGACAGGATGGGCAGAGACCCAGTACTTC
-,TRBJ2-1,few,TRBV24-1,CATSDKRRGTGYNEQFF,TGTGCCACCAGTGATAAGAGAAGGGGAACAGGCTACAATGAGCAGTTCTTC
-,TRBJ2-7,-,TRBV7-9,CASRGRTATYEQYF,TGTGCCAGCAGAGGACGGACGGCCACCTACGAGCAGTACTTC
-,TRBJ2-7,-,TRBV7-2,CASSLGPGRNEQYF,TGTGCCAGCAGCTTAGGGCCTGGGAGAAACGAGCAGTACTTC
TRBD2,TRBJ2-2,-,TRBV11-2,CASSFPLTGLEAGNTGELFF,TGTGCCAGCAGCTTCCCTTTAACTGGACTAGAGGCCGGGAACACCGGGGAGCTGTTTTTT
TRBD2,TRBJ2-7,many,TRBV9,CASSVRVAGDGALSYEQYF,TGTGCCAGCAGCGTACGGGTAGCGGGAGATGGGGCCCTTTCCTACGAGCAGTACTTC
TRBD2,TRBJ2-1,-,TRBV13,CASSRESGTSGYNEQFF,TGTGCCAGCAGCCGGGAGTCCGGGACTAGCGGTTACAATGAGCAGTTCTTC
-,TRBJ2-3,-,TRBV20-1,CSAREPADTQYF,TGCAGTGCTAGAGAACCCGCAGATACGCAGTATTTT
TRBD2,TRBJ2-7,few,TRBV20-1,CSASGPTSGRAKQYF,TGCAGTGCTAGCGGACCGACTAGCGGGAGGGCCAAGCAGTACTTC
-,TRBJ2-7,few,TRBV7-7,CASSPPASYEQYF,TGTGCCAGCAGCCCGCCGGCCTCCTACGAGCAGTACTTC
-,TRBJ2-7,-,TRBV9,CASSVGAGINEQYF,TGTGCCAGCAGCGTAGGAGCAGGGATCAACGAGCAGTACTTC
-,TRBJ2-3,few,TRBV12-3/TRBV12-4,CASSNRVTDTQYF,TGTGCCAGCAGCAACAGGGTCACAGATACGCAGTATTTT
-,TRBJ1-5,-,TRBV3-1,CASSQDQPGATGNQPQHF,TGTGCCAGCAGCCAAGATCAACCGGGGGCGACGGGCAATCAGCCCCAGCATTTT
-,TRBJ1-5,few,TRBV12-3/TRBV12-4,CASKASGVRQPQHF,TGTGCCAGCAAGGCTTCAGGCGTCCGGCAGCCCCAGCATTTT
TRBD1,TRBJ1-2,-,TRBV6-5,CASSYLDRGPLHGYTF,TGTGCCAGCAGTTACCTCGACAGGGGACCTCTCCATGGCTACACCTTC
-,TRBJ2-3,-,TRBV5-6,CASSLDTTSTDTQYF,TGTGCCAGCAGCTTAGACACAACTAGCACAGATACGCAGTATTTT
-,TRBJ1-2,few,TRBV5-1,CASSLELGSNYGYTF,TGCGCCAGCAGCTTGGAGCTGGGTTCGAACTATGGCTACACCTTC
-,TRBJ2-3,-,TRBV7-7,CASSFALLDTQYF,TGTGCCAGCAGCTTCGCCCTCCTAGATACGCAGTATTTT
-,TRBJ1-6,few,TRBV12-3/TRBV12-4,CASSGEFAKSPLHF,TGTGCCAGCAGTGGGGAGTTCGCTAAATCACCCCTCCACTTT
TRBD1,TRBJ1-3,-,TRBV9,CASSASDYRGNTIYF,TGTGCCAGCAGTGCCTCAGACTACAGGGGTAACACCATATATTTT
TRBD2,TRBJ2-5,-,TRBV13,CACSGHLTGGGLAGYGETQYF,TGTGCCTGCAGCGGTCACCTGACAGGGGGAGGACTAGCGGGTTATGGAGAGACCCAGTACTTC
-,TRBJ1-1,-,TRBV7-6,CASSLVASHGAYTEAFF,TGTGCCAGCAGCTTAGTAGCTTCCCACGGGGCGTACACTGAAGCTTTCTTT
-,TRBJ2-3,few,TRBV5-1,CASSPAFAGDTQYF,TGCGCCAGCAGCCCCGCCTTCGCGGGAGATACGCAGTATTTT